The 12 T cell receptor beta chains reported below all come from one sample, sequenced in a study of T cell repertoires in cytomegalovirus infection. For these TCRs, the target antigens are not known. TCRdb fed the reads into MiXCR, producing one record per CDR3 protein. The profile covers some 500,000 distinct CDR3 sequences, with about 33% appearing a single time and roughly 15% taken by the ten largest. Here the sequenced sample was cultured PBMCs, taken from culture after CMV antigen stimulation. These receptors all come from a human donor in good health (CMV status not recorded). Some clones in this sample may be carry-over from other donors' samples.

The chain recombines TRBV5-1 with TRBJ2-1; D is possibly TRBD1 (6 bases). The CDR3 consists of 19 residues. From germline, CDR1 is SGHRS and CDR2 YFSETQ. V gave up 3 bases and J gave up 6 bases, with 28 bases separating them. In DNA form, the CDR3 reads TGCGCCAGCAGCTCGCACTACTCGGGACAAACCTTAGTAGGCAATGAGCAGTTCTTC. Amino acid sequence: CASSSHYSGQTLVGNEQFF. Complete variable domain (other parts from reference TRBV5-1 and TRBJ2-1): KAGVTQTPRYLIKTRGQQVTLSCSPISGHRSVSWYQQTPGQGLQFLFEYFSETQRNKGNFPGRFSGRQFSNSRSEMNVSTLELGDSALYLCASSSHYSGQTLVGNEQFFGPGTRLTVL.

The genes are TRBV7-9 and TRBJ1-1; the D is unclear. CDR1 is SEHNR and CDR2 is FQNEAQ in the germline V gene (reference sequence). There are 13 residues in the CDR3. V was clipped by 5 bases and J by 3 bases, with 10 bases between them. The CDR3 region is CASSQSRDTEAFF. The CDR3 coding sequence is TGTGCCAGCAGCCAAAGCCGGGACACTGAAGCTTTCTTT.

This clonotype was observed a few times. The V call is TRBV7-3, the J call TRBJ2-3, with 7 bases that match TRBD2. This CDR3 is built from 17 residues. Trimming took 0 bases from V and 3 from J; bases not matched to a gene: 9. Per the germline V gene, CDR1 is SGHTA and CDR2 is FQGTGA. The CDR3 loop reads CASSLTGGPSGTDTQYF. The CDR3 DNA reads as TGTGCCAGCAGCTTAACGGGAGGGCCCTCGGGAACAGATACGCAGTATTTT.

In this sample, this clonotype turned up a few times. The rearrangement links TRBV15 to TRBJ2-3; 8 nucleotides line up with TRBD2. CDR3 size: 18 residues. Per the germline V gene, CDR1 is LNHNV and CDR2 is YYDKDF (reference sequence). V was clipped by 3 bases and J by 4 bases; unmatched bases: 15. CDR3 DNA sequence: TGTGCCACCAGCAGCCCCACCCTAGGAGCGGGAGAGGCAGATACGCAGTATTTT. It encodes CATSSPTLGAGEADTQYF.

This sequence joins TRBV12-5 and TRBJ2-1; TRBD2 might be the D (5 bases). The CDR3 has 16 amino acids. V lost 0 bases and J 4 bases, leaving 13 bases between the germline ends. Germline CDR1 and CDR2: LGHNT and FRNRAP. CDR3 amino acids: CASGLVVGRTYNEQFF. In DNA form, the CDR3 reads TGTGCTAGTGGTTTGGTAGTAGGGAGAACGTACAATGAGCAGTTCTTC.

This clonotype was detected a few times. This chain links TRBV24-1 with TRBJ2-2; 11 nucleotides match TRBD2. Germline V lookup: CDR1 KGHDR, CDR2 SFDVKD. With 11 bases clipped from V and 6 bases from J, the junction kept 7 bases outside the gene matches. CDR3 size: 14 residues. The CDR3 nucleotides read TGTGCCATAGATAGCGGGAGGGCCTCCGGGGAGCTGTTTTTT. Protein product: CAIDSGRASGELFF.

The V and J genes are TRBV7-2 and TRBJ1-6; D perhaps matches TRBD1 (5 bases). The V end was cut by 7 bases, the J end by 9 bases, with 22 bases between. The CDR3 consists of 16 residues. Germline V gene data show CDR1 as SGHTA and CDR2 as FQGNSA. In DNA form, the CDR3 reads TGTGCCAGCACCCCTTGGGGCTCCTCAGGAGGTTCACCCCTCCACTTT. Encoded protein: CASTPWGSSGGSPLHF. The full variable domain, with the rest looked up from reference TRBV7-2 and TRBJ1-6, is GAGVSQSPSNKVTEKGKDVELRCDPISGHTALYWYRQSLGQGLEFLIYFQGNSAPDKSGLPSDRFSAERTGGSVSTLTIQRTQQEDSAVYLCASTPWGSSGGSPLHFGNGTRLTVT.

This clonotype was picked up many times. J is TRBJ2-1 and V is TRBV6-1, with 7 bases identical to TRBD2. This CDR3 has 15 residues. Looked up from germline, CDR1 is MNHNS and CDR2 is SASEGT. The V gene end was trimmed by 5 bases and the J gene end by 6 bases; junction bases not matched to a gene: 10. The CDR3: CASSYLREWGNEQFF. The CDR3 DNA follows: TGTGCCAGCAGTTATTTGCGGGAGTGGGGCAATGAGCAGTTCTTC.

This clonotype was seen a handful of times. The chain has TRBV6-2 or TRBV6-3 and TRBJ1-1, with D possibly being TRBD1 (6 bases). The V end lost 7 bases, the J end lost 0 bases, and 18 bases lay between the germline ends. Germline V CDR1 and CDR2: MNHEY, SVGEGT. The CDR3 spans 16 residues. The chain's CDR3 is CASIPQRQDLNTEAFF. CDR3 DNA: TGTGCCAGCATACCCCAGAGACAGGATTTGAACACTGAAGCTTTCTTT.

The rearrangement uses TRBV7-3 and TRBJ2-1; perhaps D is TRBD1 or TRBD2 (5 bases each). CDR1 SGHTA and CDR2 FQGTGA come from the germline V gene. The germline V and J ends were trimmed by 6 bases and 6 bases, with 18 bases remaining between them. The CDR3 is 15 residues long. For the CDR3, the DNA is TGTGCCAGCAGTCAGGGAATTAGCGCCGGCAATGAGCAGTTCTTC. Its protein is CASSQGISAGNEQFF.

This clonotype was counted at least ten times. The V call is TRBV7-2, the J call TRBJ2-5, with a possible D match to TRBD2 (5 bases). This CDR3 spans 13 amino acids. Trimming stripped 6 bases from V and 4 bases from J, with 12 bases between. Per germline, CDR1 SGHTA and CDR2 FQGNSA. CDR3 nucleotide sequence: TGTGCCAGCAGGTATGCCGCGGGAGAGACCCAGTACTTC. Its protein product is CASRYAAGETQYF. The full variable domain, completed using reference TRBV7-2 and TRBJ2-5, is GAGVSQSPSNKVTEKGKDVELRCDPISGHTALYWYRQSLGQGLEFLIYFQGNSAPDKSGLPSDRFSAERTGGSVSTLTIQRTQQEDSAVYLCASRYAAGETQYFGPGTRLLVL.

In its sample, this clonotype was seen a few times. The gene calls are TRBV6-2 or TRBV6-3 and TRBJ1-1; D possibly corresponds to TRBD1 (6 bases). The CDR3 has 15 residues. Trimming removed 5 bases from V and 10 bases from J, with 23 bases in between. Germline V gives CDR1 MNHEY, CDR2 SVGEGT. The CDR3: CASSTRGIGPERAFF. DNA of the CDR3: TGTGCCAGCAGTACAAGGGGGATCGGGCCAGAAAGAGCTTTCTTT.